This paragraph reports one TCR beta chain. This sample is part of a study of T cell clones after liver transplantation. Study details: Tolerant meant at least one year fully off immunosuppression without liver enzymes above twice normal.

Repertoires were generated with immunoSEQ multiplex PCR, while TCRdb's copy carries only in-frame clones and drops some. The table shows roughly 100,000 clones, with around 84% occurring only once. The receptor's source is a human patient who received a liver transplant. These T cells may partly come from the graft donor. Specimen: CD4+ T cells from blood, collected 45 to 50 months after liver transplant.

The chain's CDR3 is CASKGSKDEQYF. The CDR3 region has the DNA TGTGCCAGCAAAGGCAGCAAAGACGAGCAGTACTTC. This sequence joins TRBV5-6 and TRBJ2-7; D not resolved. Germline CDR1 reads SGHDT; CDR2 reads YYEEEE. The CDR3 totals 12 residues. V lost 6 bases and J 5 bases, leaving 12 bases between the germline ends.